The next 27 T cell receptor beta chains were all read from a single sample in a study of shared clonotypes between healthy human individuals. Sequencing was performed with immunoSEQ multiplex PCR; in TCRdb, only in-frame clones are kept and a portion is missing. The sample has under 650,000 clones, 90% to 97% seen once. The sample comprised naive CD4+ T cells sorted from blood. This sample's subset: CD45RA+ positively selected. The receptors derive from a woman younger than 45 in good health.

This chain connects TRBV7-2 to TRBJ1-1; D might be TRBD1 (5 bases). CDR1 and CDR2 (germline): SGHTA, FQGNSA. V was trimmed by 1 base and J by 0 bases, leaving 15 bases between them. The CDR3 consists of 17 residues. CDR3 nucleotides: TGTGCCAGCAGCTTAGTTGGGGGTCCACTTATGAACACTGAAGCTTTCTTT. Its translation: CASSLVGGPLMNTEAFF.

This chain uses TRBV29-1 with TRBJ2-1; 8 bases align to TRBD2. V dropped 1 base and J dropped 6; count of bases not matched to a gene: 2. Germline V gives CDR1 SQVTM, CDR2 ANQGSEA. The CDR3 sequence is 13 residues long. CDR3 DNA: TGCAGCGTTGAAGCGGGAGGGCCCAATGAGCAGTTCTTC. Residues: CSVEAGGPNEQFF.

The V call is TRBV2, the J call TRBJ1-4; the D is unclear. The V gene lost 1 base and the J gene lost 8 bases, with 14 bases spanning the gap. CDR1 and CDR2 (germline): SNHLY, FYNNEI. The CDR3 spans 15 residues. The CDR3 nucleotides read TGTGCCAGCAGTGAAGAAAGGATCAAAGGCGAAAAACTGTTTTTT. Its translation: CASSEERIKGEKLFF.

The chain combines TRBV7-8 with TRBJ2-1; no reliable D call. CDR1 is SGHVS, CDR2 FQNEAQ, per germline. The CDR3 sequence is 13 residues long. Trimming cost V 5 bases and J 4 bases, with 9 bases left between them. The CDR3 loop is CASSPILYNEQFF. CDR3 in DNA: TGTGCCAGCAGCCCCATCCTATACAATGAGCAGTTCTTC.

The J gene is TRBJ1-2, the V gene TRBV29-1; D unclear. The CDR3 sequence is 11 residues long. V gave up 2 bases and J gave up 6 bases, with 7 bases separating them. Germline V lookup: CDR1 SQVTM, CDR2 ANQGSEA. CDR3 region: CSVERGDGYTF. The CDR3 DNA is TGCAGCGTTGAACGGGGAGATGGCTACACCTTC. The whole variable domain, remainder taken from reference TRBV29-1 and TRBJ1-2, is SAVISQKPSRDICQRGTSLTIQCQVDSQVTMMFWYRQQPGQSLTLIATANQGSEATYESGFVIDKFPISRPNLTFSTLTVSNMSPEDSSIYLCSVERGDGYTFGSGTRLTVV.

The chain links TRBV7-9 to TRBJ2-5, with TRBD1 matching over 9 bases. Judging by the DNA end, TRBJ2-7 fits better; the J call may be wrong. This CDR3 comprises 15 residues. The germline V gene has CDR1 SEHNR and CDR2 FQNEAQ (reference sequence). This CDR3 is CASSQTGTGPYEQYF. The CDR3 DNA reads TGTGCCAGCAGCCAGACCGGGACAGGGCCCTACGAGCAGTACTTC.

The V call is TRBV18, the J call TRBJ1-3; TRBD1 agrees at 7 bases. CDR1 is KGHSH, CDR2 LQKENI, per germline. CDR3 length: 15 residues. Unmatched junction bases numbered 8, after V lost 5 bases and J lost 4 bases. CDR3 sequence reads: CASSATGTQGNTIYF. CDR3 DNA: TGTGCCAGCTCAGCGACAGGGACTCAAGGAAACACCATATATTTT.

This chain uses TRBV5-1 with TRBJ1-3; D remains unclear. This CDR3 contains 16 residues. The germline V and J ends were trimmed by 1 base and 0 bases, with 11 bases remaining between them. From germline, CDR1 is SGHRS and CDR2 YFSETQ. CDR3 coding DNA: TGCGCCAGCAGCTTGATGGTGTCCGACTCTGGAAACACCATATATTTT. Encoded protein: CASSLMVSDSGNTIYF.

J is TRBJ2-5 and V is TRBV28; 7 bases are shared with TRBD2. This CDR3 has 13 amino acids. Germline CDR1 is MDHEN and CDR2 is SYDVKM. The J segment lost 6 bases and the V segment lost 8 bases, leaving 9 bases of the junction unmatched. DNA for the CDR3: TGTGCCAGCTTAGTCGGGGGGATGAAGACCCAGTACTTC. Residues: CASLVGGMKTQYF.

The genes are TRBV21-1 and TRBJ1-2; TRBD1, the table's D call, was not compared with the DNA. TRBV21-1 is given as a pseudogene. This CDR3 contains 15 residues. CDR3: CASSKDPGRPYGYTF. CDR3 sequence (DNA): TGTGCCAGCAGCAAAGACCCAGGGCGACCCTATGGCTACACCTTC.

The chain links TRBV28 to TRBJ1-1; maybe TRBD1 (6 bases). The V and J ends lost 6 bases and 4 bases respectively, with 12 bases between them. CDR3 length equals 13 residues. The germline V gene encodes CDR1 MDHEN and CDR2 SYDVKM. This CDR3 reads CASRSRTATEAFF. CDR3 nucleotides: TGTGCCAGCAGGTCCCGGACAGCCACTGAAGCTTTCTTT.

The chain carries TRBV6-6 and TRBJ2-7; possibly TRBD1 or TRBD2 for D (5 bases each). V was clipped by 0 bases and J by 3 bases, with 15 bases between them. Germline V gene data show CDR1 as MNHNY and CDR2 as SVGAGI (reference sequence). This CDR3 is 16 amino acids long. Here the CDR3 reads CASSYSEGLQGYEQYF. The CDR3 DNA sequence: TGTGCCAGCAGTTACTCCGAGGGCCTCCAGGGCTACGAGCAGTACTTC.

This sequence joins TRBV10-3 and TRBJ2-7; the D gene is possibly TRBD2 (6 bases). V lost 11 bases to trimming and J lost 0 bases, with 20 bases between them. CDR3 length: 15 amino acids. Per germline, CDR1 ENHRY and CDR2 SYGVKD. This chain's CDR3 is CASSGPSAPSYEQYF. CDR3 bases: TGTGCCTCCTCCGGTCCTAGCGCTCCCTCCTACGAGCAGTACTTC.

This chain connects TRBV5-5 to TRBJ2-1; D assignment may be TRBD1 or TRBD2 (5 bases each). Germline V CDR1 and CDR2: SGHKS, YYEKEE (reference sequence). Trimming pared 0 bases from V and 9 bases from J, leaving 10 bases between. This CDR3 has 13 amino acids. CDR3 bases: TGTGCCAGCAGCTTGGTTGGGGGTCCTGAGCAGTTCTTC. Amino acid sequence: CASSLVGGPEQFF.

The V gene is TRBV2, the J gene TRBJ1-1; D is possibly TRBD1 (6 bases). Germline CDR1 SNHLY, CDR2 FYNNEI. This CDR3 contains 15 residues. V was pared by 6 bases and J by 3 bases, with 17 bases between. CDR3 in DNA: TGTGCCAGCAGGGCGATGGGGGCTAGCGACACTGAAGCTTTCTTT. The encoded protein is CASRAMGASDTEAFF. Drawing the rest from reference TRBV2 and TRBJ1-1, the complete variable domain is EPEVTQTPSHQVTQMGQEVILRCVPISNHLYFYWYRQILGQKVEFLVSFYNNEISEKSEIFDDQFSVERPDGSNFTLKIRSTKLEDSAMYFCASRAMGASDTEAFFGQGTRLTVV.

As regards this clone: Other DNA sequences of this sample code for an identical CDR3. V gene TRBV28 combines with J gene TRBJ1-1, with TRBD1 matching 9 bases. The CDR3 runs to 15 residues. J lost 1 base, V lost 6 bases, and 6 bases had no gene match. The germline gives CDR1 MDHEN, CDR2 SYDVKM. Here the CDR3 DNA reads TGTGCCAGCAGCCCCCCGGGACAGGGGAACACTGAAGCTTTCTTT. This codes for CASSPPGQGNTEAFF.

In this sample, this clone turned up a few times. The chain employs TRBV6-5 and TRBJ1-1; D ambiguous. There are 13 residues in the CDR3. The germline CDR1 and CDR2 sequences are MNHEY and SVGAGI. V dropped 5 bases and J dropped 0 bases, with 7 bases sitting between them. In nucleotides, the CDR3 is TGTGCCAGCAGTATCCACGTGAACACTGAAGCTTTCTTT. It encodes CASSIHVNTEAFF.

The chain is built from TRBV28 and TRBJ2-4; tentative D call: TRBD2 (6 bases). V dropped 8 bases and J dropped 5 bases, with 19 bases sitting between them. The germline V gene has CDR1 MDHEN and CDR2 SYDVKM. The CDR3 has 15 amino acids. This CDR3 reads CASRGLGGLENIQYF. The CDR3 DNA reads TGTGCCAGCCGCGGGTTAGGAGGGTTGGAAAACATTCAGTACTTC.

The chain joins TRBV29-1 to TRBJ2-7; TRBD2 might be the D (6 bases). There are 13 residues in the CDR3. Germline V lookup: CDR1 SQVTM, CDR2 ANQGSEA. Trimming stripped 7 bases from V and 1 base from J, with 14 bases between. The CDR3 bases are TGCAGCGCCGGGACTGAGAGGTCCTACGAGCAGTACTTC. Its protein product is CSAGTERSYEQYF.

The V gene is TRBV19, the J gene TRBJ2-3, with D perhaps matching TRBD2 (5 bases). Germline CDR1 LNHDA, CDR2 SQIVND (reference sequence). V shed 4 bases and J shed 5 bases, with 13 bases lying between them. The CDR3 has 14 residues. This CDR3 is CASSRTPVGDTQYF. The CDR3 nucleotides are TGTGCCAGTAGTAGGACTCCTGTGGGAGATACGCAGTATTTT.

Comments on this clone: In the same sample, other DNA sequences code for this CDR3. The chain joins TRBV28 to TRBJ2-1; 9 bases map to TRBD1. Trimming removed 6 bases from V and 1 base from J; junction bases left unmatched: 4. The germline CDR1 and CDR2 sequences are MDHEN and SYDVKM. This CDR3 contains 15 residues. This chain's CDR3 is CASSPGTGSYNEQFF. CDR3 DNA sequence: TGTGCCAGCAGCCCCGGGACAGGGTCCTACAATGAGCAGTTCTTC. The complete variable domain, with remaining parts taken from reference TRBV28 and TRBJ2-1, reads DVKVTQSSRYLVKRTGEKVFLECVQDMDHENMFWYRQDPGLGLRLIYFSYDVKMKEKGDIPEGYSVSREKKERFSLILESASTNQTSMYLCASSPGTGSYNEQFFGPGTRLTVL.

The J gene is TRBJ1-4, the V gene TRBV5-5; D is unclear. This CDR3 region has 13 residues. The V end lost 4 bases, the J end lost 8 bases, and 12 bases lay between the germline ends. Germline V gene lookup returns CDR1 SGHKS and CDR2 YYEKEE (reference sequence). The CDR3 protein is CASSRLPREKLFF. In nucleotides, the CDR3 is TGTGCCAGCAGCCGCCTCCCCCGCGAAAAACTGTTTTTT.

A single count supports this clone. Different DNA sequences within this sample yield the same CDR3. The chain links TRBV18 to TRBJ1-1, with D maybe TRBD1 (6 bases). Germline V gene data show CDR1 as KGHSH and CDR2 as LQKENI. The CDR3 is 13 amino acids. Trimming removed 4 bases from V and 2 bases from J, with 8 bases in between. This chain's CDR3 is CASSLTGNTEAFF. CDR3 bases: TGTGCCAGCTCACTGACAGGTAACACTGAAGCTTTCTTT. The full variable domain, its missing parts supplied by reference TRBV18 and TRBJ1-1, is NAGVMQNPRHLVRRRGQEARLRCSPMKGHSHVYWYRQLPEEGLKFMVYLQKENIIDESGMPKERFSAEFPKEGPSILRIQQVVRGDSAAYFCASSLTGNTEAFFGQGTRLTVV.

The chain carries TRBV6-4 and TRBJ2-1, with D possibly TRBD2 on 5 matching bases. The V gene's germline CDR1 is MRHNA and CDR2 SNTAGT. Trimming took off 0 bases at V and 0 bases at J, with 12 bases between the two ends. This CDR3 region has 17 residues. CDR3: CASSDSVRRGSYNEQFF. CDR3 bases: TGTGCCAGCAGTGACTCGGTACGACGGGGCTCCTACAATGAGCAGTTCTTC.

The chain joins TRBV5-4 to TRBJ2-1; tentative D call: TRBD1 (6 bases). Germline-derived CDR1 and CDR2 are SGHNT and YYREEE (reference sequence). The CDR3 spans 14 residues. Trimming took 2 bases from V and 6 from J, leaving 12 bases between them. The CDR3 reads CASSLTGMANEQFF. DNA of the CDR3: TGTGCCAGCAGCTTAACAGGGATGGCCAATGAGCAGTTCTTC.

The DNA of the CDR3 is TGTGCCAGCTCACCCACGACAGGGGACAATCAGCCCCAGCATTTT. Its protein product is CASSPTTGDNQPQHF. This rearrangement joins TRBV18 to TRBJ1-5, with 8 bases that match TRBD1. CDR1 KGHSH and CDR2 LQKENI come from the germline V gene. The V and J ends lost 3 bases and 3 bases, in that order; junction bases with no gene match: 4. The CDR3 has 15 amino acids.

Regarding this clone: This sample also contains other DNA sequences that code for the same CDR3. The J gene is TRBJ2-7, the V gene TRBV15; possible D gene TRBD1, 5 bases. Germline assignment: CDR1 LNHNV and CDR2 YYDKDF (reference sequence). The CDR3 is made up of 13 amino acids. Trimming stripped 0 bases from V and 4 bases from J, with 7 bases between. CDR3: CATSRDPGYEQYF. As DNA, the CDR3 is TGTGCCACCAGCAGAGATCCAGGGTACGAGCAGTACTTC. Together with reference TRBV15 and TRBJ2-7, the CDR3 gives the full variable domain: DAMVIQNPRYQVTQFGKPVTLSCSQTLNHNVMYWYQQKSSQAPKLLFHYYDKDFNNEADTPDNFQSRRPNTSFCFLDIRSPGLGDTAMYLCATSRDPGYEQYFGPGTRLTVT.